This TCR beta chain comes out of a study of spatial heterogeneity in lung cancer. Across the study: Detection consistently captured more beta-chain sequences than alpha-chain sequences. Averaged across combinations, each unique TCR and UMI pairing appeared more than ten times in raw reads, which were uncorrected.

Findings and caveats of the study: Resection saw ubiquitous expanded tumor TCRs appear in blood more than follow-up did.

Every TCR cDNA molecule bore a unique molecular identifier. TCRdb itself ran the 5' RACE reads through MiXCR, one entry per CDR3 protein. Here the sample spans 25,000 to 35,000 distinct CDR3 sequences, 5.4% being singletons. Per germline, CDR1 LNHDA and CDR2 SQIVND (reference sequence). This CDR3 has 14 amino acids. Trimming left V 3 bases short and J 5 bases short, with 13 bases between. This clonotype was counted at least ten times. Its antigen is as yet unknown. Time point noted: blood at routine non-recurrence follow-up after resection. Sequencing used PBMCs, obtained at follow-up. The clonotype comes from a female donor with early-stage non-small cell lung cancer. The chain couples TRBV19 to TRBJ2-5; tentatively, D is TRBD1 or TRBD2 (5 bases each). The CDR3, as DNA: TGTGCCAGTAGTATTGGGACGGACCGGGAGACCCAGTACTTC. Translated, it gives CASSIGTDRETQYF.